Following are 20 T cell receptor beta chains from one sample sequenced in a study of identical twins. MiXCR, applied by TCRdb to the 5' RACE reads, yields one record per CDR3 protein. The data contain more than 400,000 distinct CDR3 sequences, roughly 15% of them singletons. The sample was also reused in another study, on yellow fever vaccine responses in identical twins.

The sample taken for sequencing was CD4+ T cells sorted from blood. These receptor sequences come from a woman under 30 in good health.

This clonotype has only a few counts. CDR3 in DNA: TGTGCCAGCACCACGACTAGCGGAAGCTCCTACAATGAGCAGTTCTTC. As protein: CASTTTSGSSYNEQFF. The rearrangement joins TRBV3-1 to TRBJ2-1; 9 bases are shared with TRBD2. Germline V gene data show CDR1 as LGHDT and CDR2 as YNNKEL (reference sequence). The ends lost 7 bases at V and 0 bases at J; junction bases unmatched: 7. The CDR3 contains 16 residues.

In DNA form, the CDR3 reads TGTGCCATCAGTCCAAATCCGGGACAGGGTACGAAGCAGTACTTC. Its protein product is CAISPNPGQGTKQYF. This chain uses TRBV10-3 with TRBJ2-7; 9 bases are a match to TRBD1. This CDR3 has 15 amino acids. Germline assignment: CDR1 ENHRY and CDR2 SYGVKD. V was pared by 5 bases and J by 8 bases, with 13 bases of the junction left unmatched.

This clonotype was seen ten or more times. The chain uses TRBV24-1 and TRBJ2-1, with no clear D. Germline V gene sequence: CDR1 KGHDR, CDR2 SFDVKD. The V end was cut by 4 bases, the J end by 0 bases, with 3 bases between. The CDR3 length is 13 residues. In nucleotides, the CDR3 is TGTGCCACCAGTGACCTCTCCTACAATGAGCAGTTCTTC. This gives the protein CATSDLSYNEQFF.

This clonotype was recorded a few times. V is TRBV10-3 and J is TRBJ1-5; 8 bases are shared with TRBD1. This CDR3 region has 15 residues. V lost 5 bases, J lost 6 bases, and 9 bases stayed unmatched. Germline-derived CDR1 and CDR2 are ENHRY and SYGVKD. The CDR3 here is CAISPTGGLGQPQHF. Here the CDR3 DNA reads TGTGCCATCAGTCCTACAGGGGGGTTGGGTCAGCCCCAGCATTTT.

This chain joins TRBV12-3 or TRBV12-4 and TRBJ2-1, with 9 nucleotides matching TRBD2. This CDR3 comprises 19 residues. The CDR3 DNA sequence: TGTACCTTCAGTTTAGCGGGGCGGGGGGGCCTTGGTGGACGCAATGAGCAGTTCTTC. Translation: CTFSLAGRGGLGGRNEQFF.

This sequence joins TRBV9 and TRBJ2-3, with 7 positions matching TRBD2. V lost 4 bases and J lost 2; bases outside the gene matches: 13. Germline-derived CDR1 and CDR2 are SGDLS and YYNGEE. The CDR3 loop spans 17 amino acids. The chain's CDR3 is CASSLRTGTILTDTQYF. The CDR3 region has the DNA TGTGCCAGCAGCCTCAGAACCGGGACTATCCTCACAGATACGCAGTATTTT.

The genes are TRBV29-1 and TRBJ2-1; TRBD2 might be the D (5 bases). CDR3 size: 14 residues. Trimming stripped 3 bases from V and 6 bases from J, with 15 bases between. Germline CDR1 reads SQVTM; CDR2 reads ANQGSEA. The CDR3 reads CSVEPPGWPNEQFF. The CDR3 region has the DNA TGCAGCGTTGAGCCGCCGGGATGGCCCAATGAGCAGTTCTTC.

The CDR3 is CASSLRGVGDEQFF. The CDR3 coding sequence is TGCGCCAGCAGCTTGCGGGGTGTTGGAGATGAGCAGTTCTTC. The chain is built from TRBV5-1 and TRBJ2-1; tentatively, D is TRBD2 (5 bases). This CDR3 region has 14 residues. Germline values: CDR1 SGHRS, CDR2 YFSETQ. The V gene lost 1 base and the J gene lost 8 bases, with 13 bases spanning the gap. The whole variable domain, filled in from reference TRBV5-1 and TRBJ2-1, reads KAGVTQTPRYLIKTRGQQVTLSCSPISGHRSVSWYQQTPGQGLQFLFEYFSETQRNKGNFPGRFSGRQFSNSRSEMNVSTLELGDSALYLCASSLRGVGDEQFFGPGTRLTVL.

The rearrangement joins TRBV20-1 to TRBJ2-1; tentatively, D is TRBD1 or TRBD2 (5 bases each). This CDR3 has 13 residues. Trimming shortened V by 5 bases and J by 1 base, and 9 bases separated the two germline ends. Germline values: CDR1 DFQATT, CDR2 SNEGSKA (reference sequence). CDR3 amino acids: CSARDVSYNEQFF. CDR3 DNA: TGCAGTGCTCGGGACGTATCCTACAATGAGCAGTTCTTC.

The chain recombines TRBV7-6 with TRBJ2-2; 8 bases align to TRBD1. The V gene end was trimmed by 1 base and the J gene end by 3 bases; junction bases not matched to a gene: 4. This CDR3 has 16 residues. Germline values: CDR1 SGHVS, CDR2 FNYEAQ. CDR3 DNA: TGTGCCAGCAGCTTAGGGGGCAGGGGGCACACCGGGGAGCTGTTTTTT. Protein: CASSLGGRGHTGELFF. Looking up the rest from reference TRBV7-6 and TRBJ2-2 gives the full variable domain: GAGVSQSPRYKVTKRGQDVALRCDPISGHVSLYWYRQALGQGPEFLTYFNYEAQQDKSGLPNDRFSAERPEGSISTLTIQRTEQRDSAMYRCASSLGGRGHTGELFFGEGSRLTVL.

V gene TRBV11-2 combines with J gene TRBJ2-7; D is undetermined. The CDR3 contains 13 residues. V was shortened by 0 bases and J by 3 bases, with 6 bases between the two germline ends. The germline gives CDR1 SGHAT, CDR2 FQNNGV. For the CDR3, the DNA is TGTGCCAGCAGCTTAGAGGCCCTCTACGAGCAGTACGTC. Protein product: CASSLEALYEQYV.

The CDR3 sequence: CASSKPGQGYEQYV. The DNA of the CDR3 is TGTGCCAGCAGTAAACCGGGACAGGGTTACGAGCAGTACGTC. This chain connects TRBV28 to TRBJ2-7; 9 nucleotides align to TRBD1. After removal of 5 bases from V and 4 bases from J, the junction contained 6 bases not matched to a gene. Germline CDR1 is MDHEN and CDR2 is SYDVKM. The CDR3 loop spans 14 amino acids.

This clonotype was picked up a small number of times. V and J are TRBV6-1 and TRBJ2-5; 10 nucleotides line up with TRBD1. J gave up 2 bases and V 6 bases, and 6 bases lay outside the gene matches. Germline loops: CDR1 MNHNS, CDR2 SASEGT. The CDR3 contains 15 residues. The DNA of the CDR3 is TGTGCCAGCAGGCTCGGGACAGGGGCACAAGAGACCCAGTACTTC. This translates into CASRLGTGAQETQYF.

This clonotype occurred a few times. V usage is TRBV20-1 and J usage is TRBJ2-1; weak D call: TRBD2 (6 bases). From germline, CDR1 is DFQATT and CDR2 SNEGSKA (reference sequence). The CDR3 is 19 residues long. Trimming removed 0 bases at V and 7 bases at J, with 28 bases between. In DNA, the CDR3 is TGCAGTGCTAGAGATCCGGCCGTTCACGCGGGGAGACCCATTAATGAGCAGTTCTTC. Its protein product is CSARDPAVHAGRPINEQFF.

This clonotype was observed at least ten times. The rearrangement joins TRBV11-1 to TRBJ2-1; tentatively, D is TRBD2 (6 bases). Germline V gives CDR1 SGHAT, CDR2 FQDESV (reference sequence). V was pared by 1 base and J by 2 bases, with 18 bases between. The CDR3 length is 18 residues. As DNA, the CDR3 is TGTGCCAGCAGCTTAGTTGGTGGGGGGTGGGACCCCTACAATGAGCAGTTCTTC. The encoded protein is CASSLVGGGWDPYNEQFF.

The table lists this clonotype with a few counts. This chain links TRBV6-1 with TRBJ2-3; either TRBD1 or TRBD2 may fit D (5 bases each). The CDR3 runs 15 residues. CDR1 and CDR2 from the germline V gene are MNHNS and SASEGT. Trimming removed 7 bases from V and 8 bases from J, with 22 bases in between. CDR3 DNA sequence: TGTGCCAGCAATCCCTCCGGGACGACCTCCGGTACGCAGTATTTT. Residues: CASNPSGTTSGTQYF.

This clonotype was seen a few times. This chain uses TRBV7-9 with TRBJ2-1, with 8 bases fitting TRBD2. Germline CDR1 is SEHNR and CDR2 is FQNEAQ (reference sequence). Trimming took 4 bases from V and 3 from J; bases not matched to a gene: 8. The CDR3 sequence is 16 residues long. The CDR3 region is CASSSRTSRSYNEQFF. The DNA of the CDR3 is TGTGCCAGCAGCTCGCGGACTAGCAGGAGCTACAATGAGCAGTTCTTC.

The sample holds a few counts of this clonotype. V is TRBV4-1 and J is TRBJ2-3; possible D gene TRBD2, 7 bases. There are 17 residues in the CDR3. Trimming pared 1 base from V and 0 bases from J, leaving 14 bases between. Germline assignment: CDR1 MGHRA and CDR2 YSYEKL. CDR3 DNA: TGCGCCAGCAGCCAAGGGCGGGGGCGCACTAGCACAGATACGCAGTATTTT. This sequence encodes CASSQGRGRTSTDTQYF.

The V gene is TRBV27, the J gene TRBJ2-1; TRBD2 matches 7 bases. Per germline, CDR1 MNHEY and CDR2 SMNVEV (reference sequence). This CDR3 has 19 amino acids. V trimming: 5 bases; J trimming: 1 base; junction bases outside the gene matches: 17. CDR3 nucleotide sequence: TGTGCCAGCAGTCTGGCCCAAGCGGGACTGTCTATTTCCTACAATGAGCAGTTCTTC. It specifies CASSLAQAGLSISYNEQFF.

This clonotype was seen many times. This chain joins TRBV12-3 or TRBV12-4 and TRBJ1-1; possible D gene TRBD1, 5 bases. V was clipped by 1 base and J by 2 bases, with 11 bases between them. The CDR3 consists of 15 residues. CDR3: CASSLVGAGNTEAFF. Here the CDR3 DNA reads TGTGCCAGCAGTTTAGTAGGGGCCGGAAACACTGAAGCTTTCTTT.